One sample yielded the 7 T cell receptor beta chains listed below, sequenced in a study of blood T cell repertoires in COVID-19. Sequencing was performed with immunoSEQ multiplex PCR; in TCRdb, only in-frame clones are kept and a portion is missing. The table has about 100,000 clones, roughly 86% seen once; the top ten hold around 6%. Sequencing was done on a sample of peripheral blood. These TCRs come from a woman aged 55-70 years with acute or convalescent COVID-19.

This chain connects TRBV19 to TRBJ2-7; the match to TRBD1 covers 7 bases. This CDR3 is 13 amino acids long. Looked up from germline, CDR1 is LNHDA and CDR2 is SQIVND (reference sequence). V was clipped by 2 bases and J by 2 bases; unmatched bases: 0. The CDR3: CASSITGAYEQYF. The CDR3 DNA reads as TGTGCCAGTAGTATAACAGGGGCCTACGAGCAGTACTTC.

V and J are TRBV2 and TRBJ2-7; 15 nucleotides line up with TRBD2. CDR1 is SNHLY and CDR2 is FYNNEI in the germline V gene. The CDR3 is 17 amino acids. V gave up 6 bases and J gave up 5 bases; unmatched junction bases: 11. CDR3 sequence (DNA): TGTGCCAGCAGGGACTCGGGACTAGCGGGAGGAGTCGACGAGCAGTACGTC. It encodes CASRDSGLAGGVDEQYV.

This clone was found once. This chain links TRBV3-1 (or the pseudogene TRBV3-2) with TRBJ2-1; 7 nucleotides agree with TRBD2. Trimming cost V 1 base and J 5 bases; bases outside gene matches: 8. The CDR3 loop spans 16 amino acids. The germline V gene encodes CDR1 LGHDT and CDR2 YNNKEL (reference sequence). The CDR3 coding sequence is TGTGCCAGCAGCCAAGGGGGGGGGAATCGGAACAATGAGCAGTTCTTC. As protein: CASSQGGGNRNNEQFF.

This chain links TRBV5-1 with TRBJ2-1, with TRBD2 matching over 7 bases. Trimming at V came to 3 bases and at J to 12 bases, leaving 9 bases not matched to a gene. CDR3 size: 13 residues. The V gene's germline CDR1 is SGHRS and CDR2 YFSETQ. CDR3: CASSSYTSEAQFF. The CDR3 region has the DNA TGCGCCAGCAGCTCCTATACTAGCGAGGCGCAGTTCTTC.

This chain links TRBV7-9 with TRBJ2-1, with 9 positions matching TRBD2. The CDR3 runs to 15 residues. Unmatched junction bases numbered 10, after V lost 5 bases and J lost 8 bases. Germline lookup yields CDR1 SEHNR and CDR2 FQNEAQ (reference sequence). CDR3 loop: CASSLLAGLSDEQFF. Written as DNA, the CDR3 is TGTGCCAGCAGCCTACTAGCGGGTCTTTCGGATGAGCAGTTCTTC.

The chain is built from TRBV7-3 and TRBJ2-1; 9 bases fit TRBD2. The CDR3 has 15 residues. The germline V gene has CDR1 SGHTA and CDR2 FQGTGA. J lost 6 bases, V lost 3 bases, and 6 bases had no gene match. The CDR3 loop reads CASSFRAGGPNEQFF. The CDR3 region has the DNA TGTGCCAGCAGCTTTCGAGCGGGAGGTCCCAATGAGCAGTTCTTC.

CDR3 nucleotides: TGTGCCAGCAGTTTAGGTCGTTACACTGAAGCTTTCTTT. Protein: CASSLGRYTEAFF. The V call is TRBV12-3 or TRBV12-4, the J call TRBJ1-1; D gene uncertain. Trimming removed 1 base from V and 3 bases from J, with 6 bases in between. The CDR3 is 13 amino acids.